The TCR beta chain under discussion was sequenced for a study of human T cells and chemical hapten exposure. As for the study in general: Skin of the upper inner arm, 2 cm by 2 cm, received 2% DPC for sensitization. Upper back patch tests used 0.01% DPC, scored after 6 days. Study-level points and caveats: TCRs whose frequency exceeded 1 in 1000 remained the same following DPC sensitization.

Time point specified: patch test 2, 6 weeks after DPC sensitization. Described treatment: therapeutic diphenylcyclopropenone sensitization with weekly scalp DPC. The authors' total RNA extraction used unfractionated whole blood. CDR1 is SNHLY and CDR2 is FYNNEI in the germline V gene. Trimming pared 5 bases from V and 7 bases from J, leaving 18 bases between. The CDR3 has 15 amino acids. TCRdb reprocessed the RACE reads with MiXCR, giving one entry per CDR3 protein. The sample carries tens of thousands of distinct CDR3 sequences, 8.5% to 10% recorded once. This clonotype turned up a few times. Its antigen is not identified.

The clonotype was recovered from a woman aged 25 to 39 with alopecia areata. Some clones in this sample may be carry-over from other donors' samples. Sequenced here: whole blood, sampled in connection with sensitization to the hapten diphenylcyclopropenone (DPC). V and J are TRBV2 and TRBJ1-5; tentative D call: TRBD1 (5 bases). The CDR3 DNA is TGTGCCAGCAGTCCTACCCCGGGGGTTTGGCAGCCCCAGCATTTT. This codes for CASSPTPGVWQPQHF.